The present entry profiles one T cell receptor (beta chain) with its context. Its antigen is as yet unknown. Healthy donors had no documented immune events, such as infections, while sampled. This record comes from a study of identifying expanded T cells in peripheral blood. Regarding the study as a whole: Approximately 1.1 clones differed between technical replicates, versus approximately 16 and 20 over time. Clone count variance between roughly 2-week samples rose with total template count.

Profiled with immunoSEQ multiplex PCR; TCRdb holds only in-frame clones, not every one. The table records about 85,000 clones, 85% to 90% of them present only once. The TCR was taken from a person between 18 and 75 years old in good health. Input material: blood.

In nucleotides, the CDR3 is TGTGCCAGCAGTTTCGACAGGGCCAATGAAGCTTTCTTT. Protein: CASSFDRANEAFF. V is TRBV7-6 and J is TRBJ1-1; 7 bases are shared with TRBD1. This CDR3 region has 13 residues. Germline CDR1 and CDR2: SGHVS and FNYEAQ. V trimming: 6 bases; J trimming: 7 bases; junction bases outside the gene matches: 8.